The T cell receptor (beta chain) described here comes from a study of blood T cells in healthy people across ages. The second PCR ran 7 to 11 cycles with a sample-barcoded 5' primer and J-beta primers. TCRdb redid the calling of the 5' RACE reads with MiXCR, one entry per CDR3 protein. Counted here are approximately 810,000 distinct CDR3 sequences, 36% occurring once; the ten biggest clones make up 13%. A remark on this clonotype: As yet, its antigen is unknown.

The germline gives CDR1 SNHLY, CDR2 FYNNEI. With 5 bases clipped from V and 7 bases from J, the junction kept 8 bases outside the gene matches. The length of the CDR3 is 14 residues. Study-wide results and limits: It was held that diversity estimates obtained from one million T cells represented underestimates. Fewer expanded clones and more diversity marked long-lived versus aged donors.

The authors drew about 9.9 milliliters of peripheral blood from each donor. The chain recombines TRBV2 with TRBJ1-5; 7 bases are shared with TRBD1. Material: blood. The sequence derives from a man younger than 35 in good health. CDR3 bases: TGTGCCAGCAGTCGACAGGGAACGGGGCAGCCCCAGCATTTT. Its translation is CASSRQGTGQPQHF.